The 21 T cell receptor beta chains in this list originate from one sample, sequenced in a study of T cell repertoires in cytomegalovirus infection. Each CDR3 protein gets one entry after TCRdb re-called the reads with MiXCR. The table lists 450,000 to 550,000 distinct CDR3 sequences, approximately 40% of them singletons. Their antigens remain unidentified. Sequencing was performed on cultured PBMCs, taken from culture after CMV antigen stimulation. The receptors here all came from a human donor in good health (CMV status not recorded). Some clones in this sample may be carry-over from other donors' samples.

The gene calls are TRBV28 and TRBJ2-3; TRBD1 aligns across 7 bases. The ends lost 4 bases at V and 0 bases at J; junction bases unmatched: 4. The germline V gene has CDR1 MDHEN and CDR2 SYDVKM. This CDR3 has 15 amino acids. The CDR3 is CASSSGTVSTDTQYF. In DNA form, the CDR3 reads TGTGCCAGCAGTTCTGGGACAGTAAGCACAGATACGCAGTATTTT.

Only a few counts were recorded for this clonotype. V is TRBV6-1 and J is TRBJ1-3; a possible D gene is TRBD1 (5 bases). The CDR3 consists of 13 residues. With 6 bases removed from V and 8 bases from J, the gap between germline ends came to 14 bases. Looked up from germline, CDR1 is MNHNS and CDR2 is SASEGT. The CDR3 here is CASRGHPWDTIYF. The CDR3 DNA reads TGTGCCAGCAGAGGACACCCGTGGGACACCATATATTTT.

V and J are TRBV12-3 or TRBV12-4 and TRBJ1-4, with a weak D call TRBD1 (5 bases). Trimming took off 8 bases at V and 7 bases at J, with 17 bases between the two ends. CDR3 size: 14 residues. The CDR3 nucleotides read TGTGCCAGCCAGGACGGGACGGAAATTGAAAAACTGTTTTTT. This codes for CASQDGTEIEKLFF.

The V gene is TRBV6-1, the J gene TRBJ2-1; weak D call: TRBD1 (6 bases). V lost 6 bases and J 7 bases, leaving 19 bases between the germline ends. This CDR3 has 15 residues. The germline V gene encodes CDR1 MNHNS and CDR2 SASEGT. Written as DNA, the CDR3 is TGTGCCAGCAGCCTCCGGGACATCAAGCGGAATGAGCAGTTCTTC. It specifies CASSLRDIKRNEQFF.

The rearrangement uses TRBV6-2 or TRBV6-3 and TRBJ2-7; D call uncertain. Trimming took 5 bases from V and 3 from J, leaving 17 bases between them. Germline values: CDR1 MNHEY, CDR2 SVGEGT. There are 15 residues in the CDR3. CDR3 amino acids: CASSRLVGRVYEQYF. CDR3 sequence (DNA): TGTGCCAGCAGTCGTCTGGTTGGTCGCGTCTACGAGCAGTACTTC.

Here the CDR3 DNA reads TGCAGTGCTCCCGGTTGGGGCAGGGGGAGGAACGAGCAGTACTTC. As protein: CSAPGWGRGRNEQYF. V is TRBV20-1 and J is TRBJ2-7; tentative D call: TRBD1 (7 bases). Germline V gives CDR1 DFQATT, CDR2 SNEGSKA (reference sequence). Trimming pared 5 bases from V and 5 bases from J, leaving 22 bases between. CDR3 length: 15 residues.

Turning to this clonotype: Here the CDR3 omits its conserved ending phenylalanine or tryptophan, so a read error is the likely source. The rearrangement uses TRBV28 and TRBJ1-6; D gene uncertain. The CDR3 runs 12 residues. The germline V and J ends were trimmed by 2 bases and 11 bases, with 7 bases remaining between them. The germline V gene encodes CDR1 MDHEN and CDR2 SYDVKM. CDR3 nucleotide sequence: TGTGCCAGCAGTTTAGGGAGCACACCCCTCCACTGT. Encoded protein: CASSLGSTPLHC.

This clonotype was counted between two and nine times. The V gene is TRBV27, the J gene TRBJ1-1; 10 nucleotides agree with TRBD1. Germline lookup yields CDR1 MNHEY and CDR2 SMNVEV (reference sequence). The J segment lost 0 bases and the V segment lost 5 bases, leaving 6 bases of the junction unmatched. The CDR3 totals 16 residues. The CDR3 is CASSIGQGGVNTEAFF. The CDR3 coding sequence is TGTGCCAGCAGTATTGGACAGGGGGGGGTGAACACTGAAGCTTTCTTT.

This clonotype was counted between two and nine times. The chain carries TRBV7-9 and TRBJ2-7, with D unresolved. V gave up 7 bases and J gave up 7 bases, with 14 bases separating them. Germline CDR1 reads SEHNR; CDR2 reads FQNEAQ (reference sequence). The CDR3 loop spans 12 amino acids. The CDR3 is CASTQDEGEQYF. The DNA for the CDR3 is TGTGCCAGCACCCAGGATGAAGGGGAGCAGTACTTC.

J is TRBJ1-1 and V is TRBV15; no firm D call. V lost 0 bases to trimming and J lost 7 bases, with 12 bases between them. The CDR3 has 14 residues. Per the germline V gene, CDR1 is LNHNV and CDR2 is YYDKDF (reference sequence). The DNA for the CDR3 is TGTGCCACCAGCAGAGATTCGCAGGTCCTTGAAGCTTTCTTT. Amino acid sequence: CATSRDSQVLEAFF. The whole variable domain, remainder taken from reference TRBV15 and TRBJ1-1, is DAMVIQNPRYQVTQFGKPVTLSCSQTLNHNVMYWYQQKSSQAPKLLFHYYDKDFNNEADTPDNFQSRRPNTSFCFLDIRSPGLGDTAMYLCATSRDSQVLEAFFGQGTRLTVV.

V and J are TRBV19 and TRBJ1-1; 9 bases agree with TRBD1. The germline CDR1 and CDR2 sequences are LNHDA and SQIVND (reference sequence). This CDR3 is 16 amino acids long. J was trimmed by 5 bases and V by 6 bases; bases with no gene match: 13. CDR3 sequence reads: CASSPRPGQGYTEAFF. The CDR3 DNA follows: TGTGCCAGTAGCCCCCGACCGGGACAGGGATATACTGAAGCTTTCTTT.

V is TRBV7-8 and J is TRBJ2-2, with 7 bases matching TRBD1. The CDR3 spans 16 residues. CDR1 SGHVS and CDR2 FQNEAQ come from the germline V gene. V trimming: 1 base; J trimming: 3 bases; junction bases outside the gene matches: 5. The CDR3 sequence: CASSLGPRGYTGELFF. Here the CDR3 DNA reads TGTGCCAGCAGCTTAGGTCCCAGGGGGTACACCGGGGAGCTGTTTTTT.

The chain joins TRBV4-2 to TRBJ2-7; 7 nucleotides agree with TRBD2. Germline CDR1 reads LGHNA; CDR2 reads YNFKEQ. V was clipped by 2 bases and J by 7 bases; unmatched bases: 17. The CDR3 sequence is 17 residues long. The CDR3 loop reads CASSQRPNFAGVREQYF. The CDR3 DNA sequence: TGTGCCAGCAGCCAACGTCCCAACTTTGCGGGAGTGCGGGAGCAGTACTTC.

J is TRBJ2-7 and V is TRBV12-3 or TRBV12-4; 9 positions agree with TRBD1. The ends lost 6 bases at V and 5 bases at J; junction bases unmatched: 14. The CDR3 runs to 16 residues. The CDR3 region is CASSPTPGQGTDEQYF. For the CDR3, the DNA is TGTGCCAGCAGCCCCACACCGGGACAGGGTACCGACGAGCAGTACTTC.

This clonotype has a handful of counts. V gene TRBV11-2 combines with J gene TRBJ2-3; tentative D call: TRBD1 (8 bases). Deletions cut 5 bases from V and 3 bases from J, with 18 bases between. The CDR3 covers 16 residues. Germline V lookup: CDR1 SGHAT, CDR2 FQNNGV. The CDR3: CASSPWEGQETDTQYF. In DNA form, the CDR3 reads TGTGCCAGCAGCCCATGGGAGGGACAGGAGACAGATACGCAGTATTTT.

This clonotype was seen a few times. V gene TRBV24-1 combines with J gene TRBJ2-4, with 7 nucleotides matching TRBD2. CDR1 and CDR2 from the germline V gene are KGHDR and SFDVKD. Trimming took 3 bases from V and 7 from J; bases not matched to a gene: 2. This CDR3 is built from 13 residues. CDR3 protein: CATSDSGTNIQYF. The CDR3 nucleotides read TGTGCCACCAGTGATAGCGGGACGAACATTCAGTACTTC.

The chain combines TRBV5-4 with TRBJ1-2; a weak D match, TRBD1 (6 bases). Trimming cost V 2 bases and J 6 bases, with 8 bases left between them. Germline V lookup: CDR1 SGHNT, CDR2 YYREEE (reference sequence). The CDR3 runs 12 residues. The CDR3 sequence: CASSLHRDGYTF. CDR3 nucleotide sequence: TGTGCCAGCAGCTTACACAGGGATGGCTACACCTTC.

The V call is TRBV12-3 or TRBV12-4, the J call TRBJ1-3, with no clear D. The CDR3 loop spans 15 amino acids. Trimming removed 5 bases from V and 4 bases from J, with 15 bases in between. This CDR3 is CASSPGYAGGNTIYF. Here the CDR3 DNA reads TGTGCCAGCAGTCCCGGCTACGCGGGAGGAAACACCATATATTTT.

This chain uses TRBV12-3 or TRBV12-4 with TRBJ2-3; no clear D gene. The CDR3 has 12 residues. Trimming removed 3 bases from V and 10 bases from J, with 11 bases in between. The CDR3 DNA is TGTGCCAGCAGTTTGGCGGCTGGGGCGCAGTATTTT. It codes for CASSLAAGAQYF.

The chain employs TRBV12-3 or TRBV12-4 and TRBJ2-3; D is possibly TRBD1 (5 bases). The CDR3 covers 14 residues. Trimming shortened V by 3 bases and J by 5 bases, and 12 bases separated the two germline ends. In nucleotides, the CDR3 is TGTGCCAGCAGTTTTGGTGGGGCCATAGATACGCAGTATTTT. Translation gives CASSFGGAIDTQYF.

Only a few counts were recorded for this clonotype. The chain joins TRBV6-2 or TRBV6-3 to TRBJ2-1, with TRBD2 matching 10 bases. With 2 bases clipped from V and 6 bases from J, the junction kept 7 bases outside the gene matches. Looked up from germline, CDR1 is MNHEY and CDR2 is SVGEGT. CDR3 size: 16 residues. The CDR3 spells CASSYAETSGSNEQFF. CDR3 DNA sequence: TGTGCCAGCAGTTACGCTGAGACTAGCGGGTCCAATGAGCAGTTCTTC.